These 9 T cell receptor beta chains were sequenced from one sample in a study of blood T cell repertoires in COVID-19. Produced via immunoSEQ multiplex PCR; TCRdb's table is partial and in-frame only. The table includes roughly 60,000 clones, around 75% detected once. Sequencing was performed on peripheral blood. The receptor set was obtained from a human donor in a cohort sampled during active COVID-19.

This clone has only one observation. CDR3: CSVGPLAGGSYNEQFF. The DNA of the CDR3 is TGCAGCGTTGGCCCCCTGGCGGGGGGCTCCTACAATGAGCAGTTCTTC. V gene TRBV29-1 combines with J gene TRBJ2-1; TRBD2 matches 8 bases. The CDR3 runs to 16 residues. J was trimmed by 0 bases and V by 4 bases; bases with no gene match: 8. The germline V gene encodes CDR1 SQVTM and CDR2 ANQGSEA.

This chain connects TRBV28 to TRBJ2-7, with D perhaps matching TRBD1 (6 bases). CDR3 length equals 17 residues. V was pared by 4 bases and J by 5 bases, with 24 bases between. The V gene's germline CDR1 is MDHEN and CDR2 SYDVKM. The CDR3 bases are TGTGCCAGCAGTTCCCAGGACAGCGGCTGGGGGATAAACGAGCAGTACTTC. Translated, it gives CASSSQDSGWGINEQYF.

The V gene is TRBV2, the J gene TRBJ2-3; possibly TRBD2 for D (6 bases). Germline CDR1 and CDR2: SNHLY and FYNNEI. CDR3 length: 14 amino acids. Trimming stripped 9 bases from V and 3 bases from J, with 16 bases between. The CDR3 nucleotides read TGTGCCAGTCAGCAGTTAGGGAGGACAGATACGCAGTATTTT. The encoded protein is CASQQLGRTDTQYF.

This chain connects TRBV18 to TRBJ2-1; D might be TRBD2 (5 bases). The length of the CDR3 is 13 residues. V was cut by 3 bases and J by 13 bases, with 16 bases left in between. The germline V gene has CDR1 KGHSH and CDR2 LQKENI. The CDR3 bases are TGTGCCAGCTCACCTCCCGGGAACCCGGGTCAGTTCTTC. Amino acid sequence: CASSPPGNPGQFF.

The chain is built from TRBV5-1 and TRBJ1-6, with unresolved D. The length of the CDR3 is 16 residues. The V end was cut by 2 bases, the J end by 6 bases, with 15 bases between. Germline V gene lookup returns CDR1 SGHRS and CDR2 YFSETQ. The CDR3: CASSLLTGSGNSPLHF. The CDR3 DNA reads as TGCGCCAGCAGCTTACTAACCGGGTCGGGTAATTCACCCCTCCACTTT.

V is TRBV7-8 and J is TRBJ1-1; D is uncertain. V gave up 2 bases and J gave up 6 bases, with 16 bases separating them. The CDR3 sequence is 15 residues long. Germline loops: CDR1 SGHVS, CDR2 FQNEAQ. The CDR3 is CASSLSLPSYAEAFF. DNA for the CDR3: TGTGCCAGCAGCTTATCCCTGCCGTCCTACGCTGAAGCTTTCTTT.

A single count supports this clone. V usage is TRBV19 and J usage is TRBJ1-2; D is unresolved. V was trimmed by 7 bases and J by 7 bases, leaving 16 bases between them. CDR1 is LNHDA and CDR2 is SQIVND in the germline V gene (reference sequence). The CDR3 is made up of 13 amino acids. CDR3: CASNTVGRGGYTF. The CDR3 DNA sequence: TGTGCCAGTAATACCGTCGGTCGTGGTGGCTACACCTTC.

This CDR3 reads CASSIDITGELFF. The CDR3 DNA reads as TGCGCCAGCAGCATCGACATCACCGGGGAGCTGTTTTTT. The chain recombines TRBV5-1 with TRBJ2-2; D remains ambiguous. There are 13 residues in the CDR3. The germline gives CDR1 SGHRS, CDR2 YFSETQ. With 4 bases removed from V and 4 bases from J, the gap between germline ends came to 8 bases.

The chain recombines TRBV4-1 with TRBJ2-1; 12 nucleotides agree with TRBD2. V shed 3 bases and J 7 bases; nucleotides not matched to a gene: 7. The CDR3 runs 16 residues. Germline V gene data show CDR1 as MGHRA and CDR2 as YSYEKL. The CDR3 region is CASSQRTSGRLNEQFF. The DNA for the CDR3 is TGCGCCAGCAGCCAGCGAACTAGCGGGAGGTTAAATGAGCAGTTCTTC.